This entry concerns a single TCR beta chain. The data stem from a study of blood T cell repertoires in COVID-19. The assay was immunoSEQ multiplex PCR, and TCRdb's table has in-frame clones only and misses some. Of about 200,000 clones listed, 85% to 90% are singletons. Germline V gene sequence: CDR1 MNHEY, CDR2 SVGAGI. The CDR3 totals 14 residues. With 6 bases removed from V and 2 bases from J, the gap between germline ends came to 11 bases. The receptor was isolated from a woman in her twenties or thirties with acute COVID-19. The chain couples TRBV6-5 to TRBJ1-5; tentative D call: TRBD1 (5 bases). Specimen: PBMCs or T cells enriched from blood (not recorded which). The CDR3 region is CASRAGFGNQPQHF. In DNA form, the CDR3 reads TGTGCCAGCAGGGCAGGGTTCGGCAATCAGCCCCAGCATTTT.